This is a list of T cell receptor beta chains from one sample in a study of shared clonotypes between healthy human individuals. Only in-frame clones appear in the TCRdb table, and some are missing; sequencing was by immunoSEQ multiplex PCR. The repertoire consists of about 2.2 million clones, with 80% to 95% occurring once and the leading ten covering 1.5% to 2%. The sequenced sample consisted of naive CD8+ T cells from PBMCs. The origin of the receptors is a young man in good health. Some clones in this sample may be carry-over from other donors' samples. Both conserved end residues are part of each CDR3. The listing skips clone size in some rows; elsewhere it reads once, few, many or a size class.

V gene,clone size,CDR3 protein
TRBV10-2,.,CASSWGLANTGELFF
TRBV7-2,.,CASSLEGIKNSYEQYF
TRBV5-8,.,CASSKGGPTPVFF
TRBV5-6,.,CASSGPGTGVDYEQYF
TRBV28,.,CASSALQGRGGKNIQYF
TRBV29-1,.,CSVENHLYNEQFF
TRBV28,.,CASTPVPGFSGNTIYF
TRBV28,once,CASSLQEADGYTF
TRBV27,.,CASSLSTGWNTEAFF
TRBV6-1,once,CASSASGNFHDTQYF
TRBV9,once,CASTAAGTGNTGELFF
TRBV27,.,CASSFSSGEITDTQYF
TRBV6-1,once,CASAGRQQVYEQYF
TRBV2,once,CASTNRGSETQYF
TRBV29-1,.,CSVDLGNTIYF
TRBV13,once,CASSSGGMNTEAFF
TRBV2,.,CARQAGVESTDTQYF
TRBV9,once,CASSPGTGLPYEQYF
TRBV7-2,.,CASSLRDRGYTF
TRBV5-5,.,CASSLERDVDYGYTF
TRBV30,.,CALPSVGRGSYNEQFF
TRBV19,.,CASSIGRGNEQYF
TRBV10-2,.,CASSDLLGETQYF
TRBV15,.,CATSSGDSYEQYF
TRBV29-1,.,CSARTDPTYGYTF
TRBV5-5,.,CASSLSTGAYNEQFF
TRBV27,.,CASSVRQGQTYGYTF
TRBV27,.,CASRKGPGLAGHEQFF
TRBV5-6,.,CASSSTNEQFF
TRBV4-1,.,CASSQRVGASSYNEQFF
TRBV9,.,CASSEGASSYEQYF
TRBV27,.,CASSLLGTSGRTGELFF
TRBV29-1,.,CSAEGRVGTGDDTQYF
TRBV14,.,CASSQGPYGGDNNEQFF
TRBV5-5,.,CASSLDRPTGELFF
TRBV9,.,CASSVAPPGSSYNEQFF
TRBV13,.,CASSLGPDEQYF
TRBV27,once,CASYLRDRGQETQYF
TRBV7-3,once,CASSLGQGPANEQFF
TRBV18,.,CASSSPSVEQFF
TRBV9,.,CASSASRGYGYTF
TRBV2,few,CASNGPGRGYTF
TRBV4-3,.,CASSPGTAPTPRNEQFF
TRBV6-5,.,CASRAGTHQWREQYF
TRBV11-2,.,CASQTSGRSSFYEQYF
TRBV9,.,CASSVGPGYETDTQYF
TRBV30,.,CAWSYTGREQYF
TRBV19,.,CASSIGPSRVPYEQYF